This T cell receptor beta chain was captured by sequencing in a study of blood T cell repertoires in COVID-19. This clone was observed once. Original handling: Estimated nucleated cell counts came from reference gene primer amplification. Clones were sequenced by immunoSEQ multiplex PCR, and TCRdb holds only the in-frame ones, with some missing. V and J calls and clone size follow that table, whereas D and trimming were derived from the DNA. The data hold a few hundred thousand clones, with more than 75% observed a single time. Before being deemed recovered, Cohort 3 donors had two negative PCRs, clearance, or symptom resolution. Germline CDR1 LNHNV, CDR2 YYDKDF (reference sequence). The V and J ends lost 3 bases and 6 bases respectively, with 14 bases between them. This CDR3 contains 15 residues.

The TCR sequence derives from a woman aged 30 to 39 who had recovered from COVID-19. The rearrangement joins TRBV15 to TRBJ1-4; no clear D. The sample consisted of PBMCs or T cells enriched from blood (not recorded which). The CDR3, as DNA: TGTGCCACCAGCAGCCCGGGTCCTGCCGATGAAAAACTGTTTTTT. Its protein is CATSSPGPADEKLFF. The full variable domain, its missing parts supplied by reference TRBV15 and TRBJ1-4, is DAMVIQNPRYQVTQFGKPVTLSCSQTLNHNVMYWYQQKSSQAPKLLFHYYDKDFNNEADTPDNFQSRRPNTSFCFLDIRSPGLGDTAMYLCATSSPGPADEKLFFGSGTQLSVL.